The following is a TCR beta chain sequence with its context. The antigen is undetermined. These data are taken from a study of T cells after posttransplantation cyclophosphamide. Study-level findings and limits: Blood and skin or GI T cell repertoires showed limited TRB overlap. After PTCy, TRB diversity resembled that of CNI/methotrexate controls.

Method: immunoSEQ multiplex PCR; TCRdb's copy keeps in-frame clones and lacks some. The sample lists about 24,000 clones, around 88% occurring once. Sequenced sample: PBMCs. This TCR derives from a woman in her sixties or seventies with a blood cancer, CMV-positive, and with a related stem cell donor.

The CDR3 nucleotides are TGTGCCAGCAGCGGGGGGACGAGTCGGAATGAGCAGTTCTTC. It yields the protein CASSGGTSRNEQFF. The chain employs TRBV6-6 and TRBJ2-1; 7 bases map to TRBD2. CDR1 and CDR2 from the germline V gene are MNHNY and SVGAGI (reference sequence). Trimming at V came to 6 bases and at J to 7 bases, leaving 9 bases not matched to a gene. The CDR3 covers 14 residues.